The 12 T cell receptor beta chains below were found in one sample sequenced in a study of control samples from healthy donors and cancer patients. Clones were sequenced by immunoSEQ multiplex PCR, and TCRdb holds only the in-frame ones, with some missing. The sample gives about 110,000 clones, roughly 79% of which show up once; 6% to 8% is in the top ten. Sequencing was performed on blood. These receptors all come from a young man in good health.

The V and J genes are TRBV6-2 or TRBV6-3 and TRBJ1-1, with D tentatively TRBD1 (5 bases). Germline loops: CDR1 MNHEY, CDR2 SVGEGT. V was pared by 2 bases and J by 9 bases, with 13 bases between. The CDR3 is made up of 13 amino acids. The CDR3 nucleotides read TGTGCCAGCAGTTACCCCAGACAGACTAAAGCTTTCTTT. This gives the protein CASSYPRQTKAFF.

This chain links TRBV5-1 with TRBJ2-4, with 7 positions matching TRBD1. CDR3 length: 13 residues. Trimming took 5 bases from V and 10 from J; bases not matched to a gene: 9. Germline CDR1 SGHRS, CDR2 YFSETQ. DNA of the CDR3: TGCGCCAGCAGTCGGGACCTACAGGGGATTCAGTACTTC. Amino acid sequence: CASSRDLQGIQYF.

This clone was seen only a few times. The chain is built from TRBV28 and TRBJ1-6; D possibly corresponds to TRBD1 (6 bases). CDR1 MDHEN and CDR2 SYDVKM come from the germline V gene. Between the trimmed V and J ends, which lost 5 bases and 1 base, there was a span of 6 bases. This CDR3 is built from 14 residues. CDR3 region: CASSGQSYNSPLHF. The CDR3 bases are TGTGCCAGCAGTGGACAGTCCTATAATTCACCCCTCCACTTT.

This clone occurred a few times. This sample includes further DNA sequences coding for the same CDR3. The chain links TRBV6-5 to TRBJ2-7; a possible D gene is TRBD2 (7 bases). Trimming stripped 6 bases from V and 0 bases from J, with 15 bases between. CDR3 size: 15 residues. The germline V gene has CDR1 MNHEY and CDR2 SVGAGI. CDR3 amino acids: CASRGGGGGSYEQYF. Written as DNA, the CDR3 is TGTGCCAGCAGGGGGGGAGGGGGGGGCTCCTACGAGCAGTACTTC.

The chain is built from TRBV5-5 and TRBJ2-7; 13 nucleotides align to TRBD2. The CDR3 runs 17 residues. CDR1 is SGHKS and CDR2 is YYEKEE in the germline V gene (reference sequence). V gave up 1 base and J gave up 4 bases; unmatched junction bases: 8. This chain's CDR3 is CASSLMGLAGNSYEQYV. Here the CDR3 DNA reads TGTGCCAGCAGCTTGATGGGACTAGCGGGAAACTCTTACGAGCAGTACGTC.

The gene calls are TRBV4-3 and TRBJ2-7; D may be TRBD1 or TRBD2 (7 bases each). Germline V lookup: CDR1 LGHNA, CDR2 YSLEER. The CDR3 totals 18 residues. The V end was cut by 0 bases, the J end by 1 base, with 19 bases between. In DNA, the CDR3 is TGCGCCAGCAGCCAAGACCTCCAGGGGGAGGGCACGTCCTACGAGCAGTACTTC. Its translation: CASSQDLQGEGTSYEQYF.

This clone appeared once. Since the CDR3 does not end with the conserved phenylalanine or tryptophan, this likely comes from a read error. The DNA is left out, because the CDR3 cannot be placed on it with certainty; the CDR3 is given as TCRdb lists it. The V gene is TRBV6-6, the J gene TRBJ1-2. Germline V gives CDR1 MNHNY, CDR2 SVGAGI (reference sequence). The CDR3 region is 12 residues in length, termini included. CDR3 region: CASSYSGKGGPL.

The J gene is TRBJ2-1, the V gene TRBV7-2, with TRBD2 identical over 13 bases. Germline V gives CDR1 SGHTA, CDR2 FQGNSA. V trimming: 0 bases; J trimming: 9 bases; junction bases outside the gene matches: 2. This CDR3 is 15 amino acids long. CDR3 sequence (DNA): TGTGCCAGCAGCTTAGCGGGACTAGCGGGGATTGAGCAGTTCTTC. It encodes CASSLAGLAGIEQFF.

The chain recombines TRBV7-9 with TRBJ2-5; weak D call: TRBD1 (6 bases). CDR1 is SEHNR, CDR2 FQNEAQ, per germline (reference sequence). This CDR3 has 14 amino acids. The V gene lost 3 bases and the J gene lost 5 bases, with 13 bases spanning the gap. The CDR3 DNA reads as TGTGCCAGCAGCTTTGGGGGCCTGGTGGAGACCCAGTACTTC. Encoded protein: CASSFGGLVETQYF.

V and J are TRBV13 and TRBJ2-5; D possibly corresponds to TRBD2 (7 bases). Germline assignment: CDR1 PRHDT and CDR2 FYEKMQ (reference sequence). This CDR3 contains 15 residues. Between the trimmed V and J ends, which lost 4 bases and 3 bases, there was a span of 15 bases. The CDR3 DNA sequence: TGTGCCAGCAGCTCACCCCGGGGGGCGGAAGAGACCCAGTACTTC. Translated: CASSSPRGAEETQYF.

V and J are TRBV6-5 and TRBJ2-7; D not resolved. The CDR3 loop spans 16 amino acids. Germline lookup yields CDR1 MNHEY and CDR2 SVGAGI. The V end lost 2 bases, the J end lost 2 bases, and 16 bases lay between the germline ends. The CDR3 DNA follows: TGTGCCAGCAGTTACGATCAGGACGGTGTAACCTACGAGCAGTACTTC. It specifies CASSYDQDGVTYEQYF.

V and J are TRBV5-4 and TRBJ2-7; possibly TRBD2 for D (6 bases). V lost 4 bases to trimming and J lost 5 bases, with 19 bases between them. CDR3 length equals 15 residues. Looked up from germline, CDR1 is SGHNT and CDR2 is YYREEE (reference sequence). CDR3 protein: CASSLPRREFNEQYF. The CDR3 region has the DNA TGTGCCAGCAGCCTACCAAGGAGGGAGTTTAACGAGCAGTACTTC.